The clone carrying this TCR beta chain was counted once. The antigen remains undetermined. Compared with germline, one end of the junction differs, possibly owing to a read error. The CDR3 consists of 15 residues. Germline-derived CDR1 and CDR2 are SGHNT and YYREEE (reference sequence). Unsorted whole blood yielded blood RNA, and germline DNA was extracted as well. Starting material of roughly 0.45 ug total RNA yielded TCR beta cDNA via a constant-region primer. Slightly modified ARM-PCR, run as three nested multiplex PCR rounds, produced the TCR beta libraries. Researchers ran the first two PCR rounds for approximately 10 cycles each with TRBV1-TRBV30 forward primers and a C-beta reverse primer. TCRdb used MiXCR to reprocess the multiplex PCR reads, holding one entry per CDR3 protein. The sample carries just over 300,000 distinct CDR3 sequences, around three fifths recorded once. This entry comes from a study of tumor-infiltrating lymphocytes in primary liver carcinoma. Study details: The study included patients who were men and women aged 30 to 69 years.

Findings and caveats of the study: Tumor top-250-clone fraction significantly exceeded that of blood (p = 0.039).

V and J are TRBV5-4 and TRBJ2-5, with D hard to call. Sequencing was performed on peripheral blood. The TCR originated in a woman aged 25 to 45 with primary liver carcinoma and hepatitis B virus infection. The CDR3 region is CANSFKTPVWETQYF. The CDR3 bases are TGTGCCAACAGCTTCAAAACTCCTGTATGGGAGACCCAGTACTTC.